Listed below are T cell receptor beta chains from one sample, sequenced in a study of shared clonotypes between healthy human individuals. Libraries were prepared by immunoSEQ multiplex PCR; TCRdb keeps only in-frame clonotypes and omits some of them. The data contain 650,000 to 800,000 clones, around 92% of them seen just once; the ten biggest clones take up roughly 22%. Sequencing was carried out using naive CD8+ T cells sorted from blood. These receptors were collected from a man aged 25-45 years in good health. CDR3s include the opening cysteine and the closing phenylalanine or tryptophan. D genes are given only for firm matches. Not every row has a clone size; where given, it reads once, few, many or a size class.

clone_size	v_call	d_call	j_call	cdr3_nt	cdr3_aa
.	TRBV5-4	.	TRBJ2-7	TGTGCCAGCAGCTTGCTCACAGCGGGACACTCCTACGAGCAGTACTTC	CASSLLTAGHSYEQYF
.	TRBV6-5	.	TRBJ1-5	TGTGCCAGCAGCACTGACGGGCCCCAGCATTTT	CASSTDGPQHF
.	TRBV4-3	.	TRBJ2-7	TGCGCCAGCAGCCCTAATGGGGGGTCCTACGAGCAGTACTTC	CASSPNGGSYEQYF
.	TRBV10-3	.	TRBJ1-3	TGTGCCATCAGTGATGGGACTACGGGAAACACCATATATTTT	CAISDGTTGNTIYF
.	TRBV7-9	.	TRBJ1-5	TGTGCCAGCAGCTCACTTAAAGCCCAAGGCCCTAATCAGCCCCAGCATTTT	CASSSLKAQGPNQPQHF
.	TRBV9	TRBD2	TRBJ2-5	TGTGCCAGCAGCGTATTTACTAGCGGGAGGCCACGAGTTTTCGAAGAGACCCAGTACTTC	CASSVFTSGRPRVFEETQYF
.	TRBV19	TRBD2	TRBJ2-1	TGTGCCAGTAGTATGGGAGGGATCTACAATGAGCAGTTCTTC	CASSMGGIYNEQFF
.	TRBV30	.	TRBJ2-1	TGTGCCTGGAGTGTTGTGAAAGAGCAGTTCTTC	CAWSVVKEQFF
.	TRBV27	TRBD2	TRBJ2-1	TGTGCCAGCAGTTCCCCATCGGGAGGGAGACCCTCCTACAATGAGCAGTTCTTC	CASSSPSGGRPSYNEQFF
.	TRBV4-3	.	TRBJ1-3	TGCGCCAGCAGCCAAGAGGTAGGAGGAGGAGGAAACACCATATATTTT	CASSQEVGGGGNTIYF
few	TRBV29-1	.	TRBJ2-4	TGCAGCGTCACGACAGCGGCGGGCATTCAGTACTTC	CSVTTAAGIQYF
.	TRBV6-6	.	TRBJ2-7	TGTGCCAGCAGTTACTCGATGGGGGAGAAGGCCTACGAGCAGTACTTC	CASSYSMGEKAYEQYF
.	TRBV5-5	TRBD1	TRBJ2-2	TGTGCCAGCACCAAGGGGGCGTTGAACACCGGGGAGCTGTTTTTT	CASTKGALNTGELFF
.	TRBV23-1	.	TRBJ2-1	TGCGCCAGCAGTCAATACCAGGATATAGACAATGAGCAGTTCTTC	CASSQYQDIDNEQFF
.	TRBV9	.	TRBJ2-1	TGTGCCAGCAGCGTAGGCAGGGGAGAGCAGTTCTTC	CASSVGRGEQFF
.	TRBV9	.	TRBJ2-2	TGTGCCAGCAGCGTAGTAGGAGGGACCGGGGAGCTGTTTTTT	CASSVVGGTGELFF
.	TRBV2	.	TRBJ2-6	TGTGCCAGCAGACGGGATGCCTCTGGGGCCAACGTCCTGACTTTC	CASRRDASGANVLTF
.	TRBV7-9	.	TRBJ2-3	TGTGCCAGCAGCAATGATATGACAAATCCTAGCACAGATACGCAGTATTTT	CASSNDMTNPSTDTQYF